This TCR beta chain came from a study of blood T cell repertoires in COVID-19. Looked up from germline, CDR1 is LGHDT and CDR2 is YNNKEL (reference sequence). This CDR3 spans 17 amino acids. V lost 0 bases, J lost 6 bases, and 7 bases stayed unmatched. Study processing details: Using reference gene primer amplification, nucleated cell counts were estimated. Sequenced by immunoSEQ multiplex PCR; TCRdb stores in-frame clones only, minus some. V and J calls and clone size are those listed in that table; D and trimming were worked out from the DNA. The sample records over 200,000 clones, about nine tenths being singletons. Participants were aged about 18 to 100 years, lived in around 25 US areas, and enrolled virtually.

Sample: PBMCs or T cells enriched from blood (not recorded which). The rearrangement uses TRBV3-1 (or the pseudogene TRBV3-2) and TRBJ2-3, with TRBD2 matching over 12 bases. The receptor comes from a man aged 25-45 years who had recovered from COVID-19. The CDR3 is CASSQDLLAGGRDTQYF. In DNA form, the CDR3 reads TGTGCCAGCAGCCAAGATCTACTAGCGGGGGGCAGGGATACGCAGTATTTT.